This T cell receptor beta chain was captured in a study of control samples from healthy donors and cancer patients. Sequencing was performed with immunoSEQ multiplex PCR; in TCRdb, only in-frame clones are kept and a portion is missing. Of 230,000 or so clones in the sample, about 94% are singletons; the top ten hold approximately 1.5%. V was shortened by 0 bases and J by 8 bases, with 10 bases between the two germline ends. The CDR3 totals 13 residues. CDR1 is SGHVS, CDR2 FQNEAQ, per germline. The sequencing input was blood. The receptor's source is a man aged 50 to 60 in good health. The gene calls are TRBV7-8 and TRBJ1-1; D gene ambiguous. In nucleotides, the CDR3 is TGTGCCAGCAGCTTAGCGAGGGAAGGGGAAGCTTTCTTT. Its translation is CASSLAREGEAFF.